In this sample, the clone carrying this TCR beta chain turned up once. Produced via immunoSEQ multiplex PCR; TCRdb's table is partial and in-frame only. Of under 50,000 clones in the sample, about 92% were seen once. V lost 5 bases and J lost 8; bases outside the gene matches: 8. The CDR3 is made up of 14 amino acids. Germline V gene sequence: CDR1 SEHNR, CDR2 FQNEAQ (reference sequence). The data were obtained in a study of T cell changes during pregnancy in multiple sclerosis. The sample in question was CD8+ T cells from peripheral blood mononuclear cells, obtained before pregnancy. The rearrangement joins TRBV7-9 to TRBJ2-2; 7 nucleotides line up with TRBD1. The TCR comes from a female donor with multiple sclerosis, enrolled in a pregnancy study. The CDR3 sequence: CASSRKTGLGELFF. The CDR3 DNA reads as TGTGCCAGCAGCCGGAAGACAGGGTTAGGGGAGCTGTTTTTT.